This TCR beta chain was recorded in a study of blood T cell repertoires in COVID-19. For the study at large: The United States, Italy and Spain provided the acute and convalescent COVID-19 samples. In each case, the material was cDNA or gDNA derived from T cells, B-cell-depleted T cells, or PBMCs.

How the authors handled the data: Quantification of nucleated cells was approximated via reference gene primer amplification. Here immunoSEQ multiplex PCR was the method, and the copy in TCRdb shows in-frame clones only, minus some. The DNA was the basis for D and trimming; V, J and clone size are from that table. The sample has about 140,000 clones; approximately 80% are singletons. Trimming took 6 bases from V and 10 from J, leaving 14 bases between them. The CDR3 has 12 amino acids. Germline V CDR1 and CDR2: MDHEN, SYDVKM. Input material: peripheral blood. This chain connects TRBV28 to TRBJ2-3; D is unresolved. The source is a man in his forties or fifties with acute or convalescent COVID-19. CDR3 protein: CASRADSPPQYF. The CDR3 region has the DNA TGTGCCAGCAGGGCCGACTCGCCCCCGCAGTATTTT.